The present TCR beta chain was sequenced within a study of T cells in Graves' hyperthyroidism and ophthalmopathy. About the research overall: Upon initial diagnosis and before any treatment, peripheral blood was collected.

Study results and limitations: Appearing also in blood were most of the thyroid clonotypes expanded above 0.001. Ophthalmopathy stood apart from stable hyperthyroidism in a 13 V-J model.

From germline, CDR1 is SGHVS and CDR2 FQNEAQ. Trimming pared 5 bases from V and 5 bases from J, leaving 10 bases between. CDR3 length: 12 residues. No progression to ophthalmopathy during 18 months of follow-up defined stable disease. In its sample, this clonotype was seen many times. The antigen remains undetermined. Amplified regions were TCR beta CDR3 sequences from RNA transcripts. The primer set for the first-round RT-PCR of the TCR CDR3 was HTBI. TCRdb called the multiplex PCR reads again in MiXCR, with one record for every CDR3 protein. The profile shows 450,000 to 650,000 distinct CDR3 sequences, about a fifth of them singletons.

The material sequenced was blood. The TCR sequence derives from a man between 18 and 29 years old with Graves' hyperthyroidism. This chain uses TRBV7-8 with TRBJ2-7; unclear D gene. CDR3 bases: TGTGCCAGCAGCATGTTAGGGAACGAGCAGTACTTC. It encodes CASSMLGNEQYF.